The clone carrying this T cell receptor beta chain appeared many times. Its matching antigen is unknown. This entry is derived from a study of read filtering for tumor transcriptome and immune sequencing. Study details: Revised staging placed eight or nine patients in R-ISS I, some 17 in II, six or seven in III. TCR-mapped reads were about 3.5 to 11 million with IR-seq versus about 80 to 1273 with RNA-seq. Study-level findings and limits: In IR-seq, single-read clonotypes were about 80% of clonotypes but around 3.5% of reads. This fraction held mixed bone marrow immune cells after CD138-negative sorting.

The V gene lost 5 bases and the J gene lost 7 bases, with 14 bases spanning the gap. This CDR3 region has 14 residues. Germline V gives CDR1 MNHEY, CDR2 SMNVEV (reference sequence). This library used around 400 ng RNA and molecular barcoded adaptors spanning alpha/delta and beta/gamma chains. TCRdb reanalysed the reads using MiXCR and keeps one entry per CDR3 protein. There are 40,000 to 55,000 distinct CDR3 sequences in the sample; roughly 19% occur only once, and approximately 15% lies in the top ten. Sequencing used a population of CD138-negative cells sorted from bone marrow. The chain recombines TRBV27 with TRBJ1-4; D gene unclear. This TCR came from a donor at least 40 years old with multiple myeloma. The CDR3 bases are TGTGCCAGCAGTCGCGACGGATTTAGTGAAAAACTGTTTTTT. Translation: CASSRDGFSEKLFF.